These T cell receptor beta chains were read from a single sample in a study of vaccination effects on CD4 cells after COVID-19. Clones were read by immunoSEQ multiplex PCR, and TCRdb kept only the in-frame ones, dropping some. The sample carries tens of thousands of clones, over 65% recorded once. Their cognate antigens are unknown. Sequencing used CD4+ T cells from PBMCs cultured with HCoV-NL63 spike peptides, obtained before COVID-19 vaccination. The receptors derive from a human donor who received a COVID-19 vaccine. Each CDR3 is given with its conserved first and last residue. Fields, in order: J gene, CDR3 length, clone size, D gene, V gene, CDR3 protein, CDR3 DNA. A D gene is named only where the DNA matches it firmly. Clone size is shown for a subset of rows, as once, few, many or a class of expanded clone.

j_call: TRBJ1-2
cdr3_length: 16
clone_size: .
d_call: .
v_call: TRBV6-1
cdr3_aa: CASSEASTGLYYGYTF
cdr3_nt: TGTGCCAGCAGTGAAGCGTCGACAGGCCTCTACTATGGCTACACCTTC

j_call: TRBJ2-3
cdr3_length: 17
clone_size: .
d_call: .
v_call: TRBV7-9
cdr3_aa: CASSLAQDYPSTDTQYF
cdr3_nt: TGTGCCAGCAGCTTAGCGCAGGACTACCCTAGCACAGATACGCAGTATTTT

j_call: TRBJ1-4
cdr3_length: 13
clone_size: .
d_call: TRBD1
v_call: TRBV10-2
cdr3_aa: CASAGQGSEKLFF
cdr3_nt: TGCGCCAGCGCGGGACAGGGGAGTGAAAAACTGTTTTTT

j_call: TRBJ2-5
cdr3_length: 14
clone_size: .
d_call: .
v_call: TRBV2
cdr3_aa: CAGKQGLEGETQYF
cdr3_nt: TGTGCCGGGAAGCAGGGCTTGGAGGGAGAGACCCAGTACTTC

j_call: TRBJ1-5
cdr3_length: 14
clone_size: .
d_call: .
v_call: TRBV19
cdr3_aa: CASRVGMLDQPQHF
cdr3_nt: TGTGCCAGTAGGGTCGGGATGTTGGATCAGCCCCAGCATTTT

j_call: TRBJ1-1
cdr3_length: 14
clone_size: .
d_call: .
v_call: TRBV6-5
cdr3_aa: CASRPLTGTTEAFF
cdr3_nt: TGTGCCAGCAGACCATTAACGGGAACCACTGAAGCTTTCTTT

j_call: TRBJ1-1
cdr3_length: 15
clone_size: .
d_call: .
v_call: TRBV6-5
cdr3_aa: CASTAYGSPSTEAFF
cdr3_nt: TGTGCCAGCACGGCTTACGGATCCCCCAGCACTGAAGCTTTCTTT

j_call: TRBJ2-1
cdr3_length: 18
clone_size: .
d_call: TRBD2
v_call: TRBV7-6
cdr3_aa: CASSSMITSGRSYNEQFF
cdr3_nt: TGTGCCAGCAGCTCGATGATAACTAGCGGGAGGTCGTACAATGAGCAGTTCTTC

j_call: TRBJ2-1
cdr3_length: 16
clone_size: few
d_call: TRBD2
v_call: TRBV9
cdr3_aa: CASSPGLAGFGGEQFF
cdr3_nt: TGTGCCAGCAGCCCGGGACTAGCGGGTTTCGGGGGAGAGCAGTTCTTC

j_call: TRBJ1-6
cdr3_length: 12
clone_size: few
d_call: .
v_call: TRBV25-1
cdr3_aa: CASRDSHSPLHF
cdr3_nt: TGTGCCAGCAGGGACAGCCATTCACCCCTCCACTTT

j_call: TRBJ1-2
cdr3_length: 16
clone_size: .
d_call: .
v_call: TRBV3-1/TRBV3-2
cdr3_aa: CASSQDLIQGTYGYTF
cdr3_nt: TGTGCCAGCAGCCAAGATTTAATCCAGGGAACCTATGGCTACACCTTC

j_call: TRBJ1-3
cdr3_length: 12
clone_size: .
d_call: .
v_call: TRBV12-3/TRBV12-4
cdr3_aa: CASSRAADTIYF
cdr3_nt: TGTGCCAGCAGCCGGGCCGCAGACACCATATATTTT

j_call: TRBJ1-6
cdr3_length: 15
clone_size: .
d_call: .
v_call: TRBV2
cdr3_aa: CASSDWAGDNSPLHF
cdr3_nt: TGTGCCAGCAGTGACTGGGCCGGAGATAATTCACCCCTCCACTTT

j_call: TRBJ2-1
cdr3_length: 14
clone_size: .
d_call: .
v_call: TRBV4-1
cdr3_aa: CASSRFTGYNEQFF
cdr3_nt: TGCGCCAGCAGCCGATTTACGGGGTACAATGAGCAGTTCTTC

j_call: TRBJ2-1
cdr3_length: 11
clone_size: once
d_call: .
v_call: TRBV18
cdr3_aa: CASSQTGEQFF
cdr3_nt: TGTGCCAGCTCACAGACAGGCGAACAGTTCTTC

j_call: TRBJ2-3
cdr3_length: 16
clone_size: .
d_call: TRBD2
v_call: TRBV4-1
cdr3_aa: CASSQPRGREGDTQYF
cdr3_nt: TGCGCCAGCAGCCAACCCCGAGGGCGGGAGGGAGATACGCAGTATTTT

j_call: TRBJ2-3
cdr3_length: 15
clone_size: .
d_call: TRBD1
v_call: TRBV6-1
cdr3_aa: CASSEVTGGADTQYF
cdr3_nt: TGTGCCAGCAGTGAAGTGACAGGGGGCGCAGATACGCAGTATTTT

j_call: TRBJ2-1
cdr3_length: 15
clone_size: few
d_call: TRBD1
v_call: TRBV19
cdr3_aa: CASSWGTASYNEQFF
cdr3_nt: TGTGCCAGTAGTTGGGGGACAGCCTCCTACAATGAGCAGTTCTTC

j_call: TRBJ2-3
cdr3_length: 14
clone_size: .
d_call: .
v_call: TRBV11-1
cdr3_aa: CASSSEASTDTQYF
cdr3_nt: TGTGCCAGCAGCTCGGAAGCTAGCACAGATACGCAGTATTTT

j_call: TRBJ2-7
cdr3_length: 13
clone_size: .
d_call: .
v_call: TRBV7-8
cdr3_aa: CASRLQSSYEQYF
cdr3_nt: TGTGCCAGCCGGCTCCAGAGCTCCTACGAGCAGTACTTC

j_call: TRBJ1-5
cdr3_length: 15
clone_size: .
d_call: .
v_call: TRBV3-1/TRBV3-2
cdr3_aa: CASSQERYSNQPQHF
cdr3_nt: TGTGCCAGCAGCCAAGAGAGGTATAGCAATCAGCCCCAGCATTTT

j_call: TRBJ1-6
cdr3_length: 18
clone_size: .
d_call: .
v_call: TRBV4-1
cdr3_aa: CASSQEDRTSSYNSPLHF
cdr3_nt: TGCGCCAGCAGCCAAGAAGACAGGACGAGCTCCTATAATTCACCCCTCCACTTT

j_call: TRBJ2-7
cdr3_length: 16
clone_size: medium-sized
d_call: TRBD1
v_call: TRBV3-1/TRBV3-2
cdr3_aa: CASSHRTGGFSYEQYF
cdr3_nt: TGTGCCAGCAGCCATCGGACAGGGGGATTTTCCTACGAGCAGTACTTC

j_call: TRBJ2-1
cdr3_length: 16
clone_size: .
d_call: .
v_call: TRBV15
cdr3_aa: CATSRDFPISYNEQFF
cdr3_nt: TGTGCCACCAGCAGAGATTTCCCGATCTCCTACAATGAGCAGTTCTTC

j_call: TRBJ2-2
cdr3_length: 15
clone_size: few
d_call: TRBD2
v_call: TRBV10-2
cdr3_aa: CATMTSGGVSGELFF
cdr3_nt: TGCGCCACTATGACTAGCGGGGGAGTGTCCGGGGAGCTGTTTTTT

j_call: TRBJ2-2
cdr3_length: 18
clone_size: .
d_call: TRBD2
v_call: TRBV7-9
cdr3_aa: CASSLGTSGSSNTGELFF
cdr3_nt: TGTGCCAGCAGCTTAGGTACTAGCGGGAGTTCGAACACCGGGGAGCTGTTTTTT

j_call: TRBJ2-5
cdr3_length: 17
clone_size: .
d_call: TRBD2
v_call: TRBV5-4
cdr3_aa: CASSLVAGGPGAKTQYF
cdr3_nt: TGTGCCAGCAGCTTGGTAGCGGGGGGGCCTGGCGCTAAGACCCAGTACTTC

j_call: TRBJ2-5
cdr3_length: 13
clone_size: .
d_call: .
v_call: TRBV12-3/TRBV12-4
cdr3_aa: CASSSYPRETQYF
cdr3_nt: TGTGCCAGCAGCTCGTACCCACGGGAGACCCAGTACTTC

j_call: TRBJ2-1
cdr3_length: 15
clone_size: .
d_call: TRBD2
v_call: TRBV18
cdr3_aa: CASSQLAGAYNEQFF
cdr3_nt: TGTGCCAGCTCACAACTAGCGGGGGCTTACAATGAGCAGTTCTTC

j_call: TRBJ2-3
cdr3_length: 15
clone_size: .
d_call: .
v_call: TRBV6-1
cdr3_aa: CASSEALGYTDTQYF
cdr3_nt: TGTGCCAGCAGTGAAGCGTTGGGGTACACAGATACGCAGTATTTT

j_call: TRBJ2-6
cdr3_length: 15
clone_size: .
d_call: .
v_call: TRBV14
cdr3_aa: CASSQVLAGANVLTF
cdr3_nt: TGTGCCAGCAGCCAAGTATTGGCTGGGGCCAACGTCCTGACTTTC

j_call: TRBJ1-6
cdr3_length: 15
clone_size: few
d_call: TRBD1
v_call: TRBV7-9
cdr3_aa: CASSLSTGQNSPLHF
cdr3_nt: TGTGCCAGCAGCTTATCGACAGGGCAGAATTCACCCCTCCACTTT

j_call: TRBJ1-1
cdr3_length: 14
clone_size: .
d_call: .
v_call: TRBV19
cdr3_aa: CASSPGTLNTEAFF
cdr3_nt: TGTGCCAGTAGTCCAGGGACATTGAACACTGAAGCTTTCTTT

j_call: TRBJ2-5
cdr3_length: 11
clone_size: .
d_call: .
v_call: TRBV9
cdr3_aa: CASSTTETQYF
cdr3_nt: TGTGCCAGCAGCACAACAGAGACCCAGTACTTC

j_call: TRBJ2-5
cdr3_length: 14
clone_size: .
d_call: .
v_call: TRBV27
cdr3_aa: CASKADSSQETQYF
cdr3_nt: TGTGCCAGCAAAGCGGACAGTTCCCAAGAGACCCAGTACTTC

j_call: TRBJ1-2
cdr3_length: 15
clone_size: .
d_call: .
v_call: TRBV2
cdr3_aa: CASDRDSLSNYGYTF
cdr3_nt: TGTGCCAGCGACCGCGACAGCCTCTCTAACTATGGCTACACCTTC

j_call: TRBJ2-2
cdr3_length: 11
clone_size: .
d_call: .
v_call: TRBV27
cdr3_aa: CASSNTGELFF
cdr3_nt: TGTGCCAGCAGTAACACCGGGGAGCTGTTTTTT

j_call: TRBJ2-3
cdr3_length: 14
clone_size: .
d_call: .
v_call: TRBV27
cdr3_aa: CASTRGHPIDTQYF
cdr3_nt: TGTGCCAGCACGCGGGGCCACCCCATAGATACGCAGTATTTT

j_call: TRBJ2-7
cdr3_length: 11
clone_size: .
d_call: .
v_call: TRBV10-3
cdr3_aa: CAISESAEQYF
cdr3_nt: TGTGCCATCAGTGAGTCCGCCGAGCAGTACTTC

j_call: TRBJ1-5
cdr3_length: 14
clone_size: .
d_call: TRBD1
v_call: TRBV9
cdr3_aa: CASSVDRGNQPQHF
cdr3_nt: TGTGCCAGCAGCGTCGACAGGGGTAATCAGCCCCAGCATTTT

j_call: TRBJ2-1
cdr3_length: 16
clone_size: .
d_call: TRBD2
v_call: TRBV5-4
cdr3_aa: CASSPASGGSVNEQFF
cdr3_nt: TGTGCCAGCAGCCCTGCTAGCGGGGGAAGCGTGAATGAGCAGTTCTTC

j_call: TRBJ1-1
cdr3_length: 15
clone_size: .
d_call: .
v_call: TRBV27
cdr3_aa: CASSLGEAMNTEAFF
cdr3_nt: TGTGCCAGCAGTTTAGGGGAGGCAATGAACACTGAAGCTTTCTTT

j_call: TRBJ2-3
cdr3_length: 13
clone_size: .
d_call: .
v_call: TRBV10-2
cdr3_aa: CASGGGWADTQYF
cdr3_nt: TGCGCCAGCGGCGGAGGTTGGGCAGATACGCAGTATTTT

j_call: TRBJ2-7
cdr3_length: 14
clone_size: .
d_call: .
v_call: TRBV7-9
cdr3_aa: CASSLVLIPYEQYF
cdr3_nt: TGTGCCAGCAGCTTAGTTCTAATTCCCTACGAGCAGTACTTC

j_call: TRBJ2-1
cdr3_length: 16
clone_size: few
d_call: .
v_call: TRBV7-9
cdr3_aa: CASSPITPLSGNEQFF
cdr3_nt: TGTGCCAGCAGCCCAATTACACCCCTAAGTGGCAATGAGCAGTTCTTC

j_call: TRBJ2-7
cdr3_length: 12
clone_size: .
d_call: .
v_call: TRBV21-1
cdr3_aa: CATKGGVYEQYF
cdr3_nt: TGTGCCACCAAGGGGGGGGTCTACGAGCAGTACTTC

j_call: TRBJ2-7
cdr3_length: 14
clone_size: .
d_call: TRBD1
v_call: TRBV11-2
cdr3_aa: CASSLSGQSYEQYF
cdr3_nt: TGTGCCAGCAGCTTATCGGGACAGAGCTACGAGCAGTACTTC

j_call: TRBJ2-7
cdr3_length: 11
clone_size: .
d_call: .
v_call: TRBV11-1
cdr3_aa: CASGAAYEQYF
cdr3_nt: TGTGCCAGCGGGGCAGCCTACGAGCAGTACTTC

j_call: TRBJ2-2
cdr3_length: 15
clone_size: few
d_call: TRBD1
v_call: TRBV5-1
cdr3_aa: CASSLTGGDTGELFF
cdr3_nt: TGCGCCAGCAGCCTGACAGGGGGCGACACCGGGGAGCTGTTTTTT

j_call: TRBJ2-2
cdr3_length: 15
clone_size: medium-sized
d_call: .
v_call: TRBV10-2
cdr3_aa: CASSSSGGTTGELFF
cdr3_nt: .

j_call: TRBJ2-1
cdr3_length: 15
clone_size: .
d_call: TRBD2
v_call: TRBV19
cdr3_aa: CASRTGTSGYNEQFF
cdr3_nt: TGTGCCAGTAGAACCGGGACTAGCGGATACAATGAGCAGTTCTTC

j_call: TRBJ2-7
cdr3_length: 14
clone_size: .
d_call: .
v_call: TRBV7-8
cdr3_aa: CASSLEVSSYEQYF
cdr3_nt: TGTGCCAGCAGCTTAGAGGTCAGCTCCTACGAGCAGTACTTC

j_call: TRBJ2-3
cdr3_length: 15
clone_size: once
d_call: .
v_call: TRBV19
cdr3_aa: CASSLRGGLADTQYF
cdr3_nt: TGTGCCAGTAGTCTCAGGGGAGGATTGGCAGATACGCAGTATTTT

j_call: TRBJ2-3
cdr3_length: 13
clone_size: once
d_call: .
v_call: TRBV5-1
cdr3_aa: CASSPGRTDTQYF
cdr3_nt: TGCGCCAGCAGCCCTGGACGCACAGATACGCAGTATTTT

j_call: TRBJ2-1
cdr3_length: 16
clone_size: few
d_call: TRBD2
v_call: TRBV18
cdr3_aa: CASSMKTSGDYNEQFF
cdr3_nt: TGTGCCAGCTCAATGAAGACTAGCGGGGATTACAATGAGCAGTTCTTC

j_call: TRBJ2-3
cdr3_length: 14
clone_size: few
d_call: .
v_call: TRBV6-5
cdr3_aa: CASSYRLASDTQYF
cdr3_nt: TGTGCCAGCAGTTACAGGCTAGCATCAGATACGCAGTATTTT

j_call: TRBJ1-3
cdr3_length: 14
clone_size: .
d_call: .
v_call: TRBV9
cdr3_aa: CASSSTVSGNTIYF
cdr3_nt: TGTGCCAGCAGCTCAACGGTCTCTGGAAACACCATATATTTT

j_call: TRBJ2-1
cdr3_length: 15
clone_size: once
d_call: .
v_call: TRBV5-1
cdr3_aa: CASSLAGGVHNEQFF
cdr3_nt: TGCGCCAGCAGCTTGGCCGGCGGGGTCCACAATGAGCAGTTCTTC

j_call: TRBJ2-1
cdr3_length: 16
clone_size: .
d_call: TRBD2
v_call: TRBV9
cdr3_aa: CASSVFSGGSYNEQFF
cdr3_nt: TGTGCCAGCAGCGTATTCAGCGGGGGCTCCTACAATGAGCAGTTCTTC

j_call: TRBJ2-2
cdr3_length: 18
clone_size: .
d_call: TRBD1
v_call: TRBV30
cdr3_aa: CAWSVLSFGTVLTGELFF
cdr3_nt: TGTGCCTGGAGTGTACTAAGCTTCGGGACAGTACTCACCGGGGAGCTGTTTTTT